These T cell receptor beta chains were read from a single sample in a study of human T cells and chemical hapten exposure. TCRdb reprocessed the 5' RACE reads with MiXCR, giving one entry per CDR3 protein. In the table there are about 110,000 distinct CDR3 sequences, approximately 20% of which are singletons. These receptors were obtained from a human donor in good health. CDR3s include the opening cysteine and the closing phenylalanine or tryptophan. A D gene is named only where the DNA matches it firmly.

J | D | V | CDR3
TRBJ1-4 | - | TRBV28 | CASSFLAGSPTNEKLFF
TRBJ1-2 | TRBD1 | TRBV14 | CASSLPGQGNYGYTF
TRBJ2-1 | - | TRBV21-1 | CASSKVEFF
TRBJ1-1 | - | TRBV18 | CASSPRGGLDTEAFF
TRBJ1-1 | - | TRBV24-1 | CATSDSYPGAEAFF
TRBJ2-7 | TRBD1 | TRBV6-1 | CASSDGAGTGGVYEQYF
TRBJ2-3 | TRBD1 | TRBV6-5 | CASSVTGARTDTQYF
TRBJ2-1 | TRBD1 | TRBV12-3/TRBV12-4 | CASSLRGQGLFWNNEQFF
TRBJ2-3 | - | TRBV5-4 | CASSPRITGTTADTQYF
TRBJ1-1 | - | TRBV29-1 | CSVGPLTNTEAFF
TRBJ2-1 | TRBD2 | TRBV28 | CASNKGLAAGNEQFF
TRBJ2-7 | TRBD1 | TRBV29-1 | CSVGQGSEQYF
TRBJ1-2 | TRBD1 | TRBV24-1 | CATSDLPRDETGDYGYTF
TRBJ2-3 | - | TRBV5-5 | CASSLNQSPSTDTQYF
TRBJ2-3 | - | TRBV10-3 | CATKSVQDTQYF
TRBJ2-3 | TRBD2 | TRBV28 | CASSSLAGGYTDTQYF
TRBJ2-5 | TRBD1 | TRBV3-1 | CASSRQTGGEETQYF
TRBJ2-3 | - | TRBV6-4 | CASSDSTGSTDTQYF
TRBJ2-7 | - | TRBV20-1 | CSASRHYEQYF
TRBJ1-4 | - | TRBV27 | CASGTGTGRMKKLFF
TRBJ2-5 | TRBD2 | TRBV6-1 | CASSEGTSGTGETQYF
TRBJ1-2 | - | TRBV13 | CASSEGGVYGYTF